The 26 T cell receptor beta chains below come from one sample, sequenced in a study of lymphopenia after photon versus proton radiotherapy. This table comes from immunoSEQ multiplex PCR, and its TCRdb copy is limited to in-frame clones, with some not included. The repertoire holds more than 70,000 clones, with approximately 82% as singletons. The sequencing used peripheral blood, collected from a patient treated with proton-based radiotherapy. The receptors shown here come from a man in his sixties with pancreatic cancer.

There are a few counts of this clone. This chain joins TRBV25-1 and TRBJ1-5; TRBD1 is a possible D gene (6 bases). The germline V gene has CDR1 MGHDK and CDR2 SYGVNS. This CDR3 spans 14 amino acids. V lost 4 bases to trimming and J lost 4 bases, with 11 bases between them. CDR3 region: CASSATGYNQPQHF. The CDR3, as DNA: TGTGCCAGCAGTGCTACAGGGTATAATCAGCCCCAGCATTTT.

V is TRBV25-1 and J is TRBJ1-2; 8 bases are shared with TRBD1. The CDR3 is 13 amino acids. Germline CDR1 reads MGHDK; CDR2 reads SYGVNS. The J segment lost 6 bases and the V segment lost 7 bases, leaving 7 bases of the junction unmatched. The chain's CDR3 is CASTGDRGNGYTF. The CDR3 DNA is TGTGCCAGCACCGGAGACAGGGGTAATGGCTACACCTTC.

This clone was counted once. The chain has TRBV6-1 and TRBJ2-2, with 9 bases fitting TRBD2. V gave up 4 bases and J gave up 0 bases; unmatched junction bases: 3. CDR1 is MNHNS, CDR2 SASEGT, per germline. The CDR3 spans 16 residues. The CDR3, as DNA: TGTGCCAGCAGTGGAGCTAGCGGGGCGAACACCGGGGAGCTGTTTTTT. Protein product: CASSGASGANTGELFF.

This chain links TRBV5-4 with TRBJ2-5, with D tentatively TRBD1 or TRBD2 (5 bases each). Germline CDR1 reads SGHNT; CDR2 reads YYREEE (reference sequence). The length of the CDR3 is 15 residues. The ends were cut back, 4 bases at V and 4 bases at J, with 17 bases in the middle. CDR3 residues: CASSLTHPGAETQYF. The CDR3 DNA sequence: TGTGCCAGCAGCCTTACACACCCCGGGGCAGAGACCCAGTACTTC.

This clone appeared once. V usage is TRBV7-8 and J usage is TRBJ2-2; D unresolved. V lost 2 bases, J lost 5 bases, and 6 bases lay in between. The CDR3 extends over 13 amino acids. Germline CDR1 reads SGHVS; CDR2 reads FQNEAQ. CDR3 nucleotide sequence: TGTGCCAGCAGCTTATACTATACCGGGGAGCTGTTTTTT. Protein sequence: CASSLYYTGELFF.

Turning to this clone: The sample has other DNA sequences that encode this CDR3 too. Here the CDR3 reads CASSPQGGSYEQYF. DNA for the CDR3: TGTGCCAGCTCACCACAGGGGGGGTCCTACGAGCAGTACTTC. The V call is TRBV18, the J call TRBJ2-7; D is possibly TRBD2 (7 bases). CDR1 KGHSH and CDR2 LQKENI come from the germline V gene. V dropped 1 base and J dropped 1 base, with 8 bases sitting between them. This CDR3 region has 14 residues. Combining the CDR3 with reference TRBV18 and TRBJ2-7 gives the whole variable domain NAGVMQNPRHLVRRRGQEARLRCSPMKGHSHVYWYRQLPEEGLKFMVYLQKENIIDESGMPKERFSAEFPKEGPSILRIQQVVRGDSAAYFCASSPQGGSYEQYFGPGTRLTVT.

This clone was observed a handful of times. CDR3 protein: CASSLTGATNEKLFF. CDR3 sequence (DNA): TGTGCCAGCAGCTTAACAGGAGCAACTAATGAAAAACTGTTTTTT. The chain is built from TRBV7-3 and TRBJ1-4, with unresolved D. V shed 0 bases and J shed 0 bases, with 5 bases lying between them. The CDR3 length is 15 residues. CDR1 is SGHTA, CDR2 FQGTGA, per germline.

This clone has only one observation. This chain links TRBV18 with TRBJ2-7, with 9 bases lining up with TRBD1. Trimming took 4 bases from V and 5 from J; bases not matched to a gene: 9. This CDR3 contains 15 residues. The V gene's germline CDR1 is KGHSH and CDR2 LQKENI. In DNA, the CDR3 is TGTGCCAGCTCACTCGGGACAGGGTTGAGGAACGAGCAGTACTTC. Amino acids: CASSLGTGLRNEQYF.

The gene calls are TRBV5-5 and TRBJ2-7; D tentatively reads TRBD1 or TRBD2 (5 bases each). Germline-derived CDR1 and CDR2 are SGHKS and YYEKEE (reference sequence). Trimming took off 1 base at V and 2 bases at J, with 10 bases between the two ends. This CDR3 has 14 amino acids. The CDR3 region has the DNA TGTGCCAGCAGCTTGCCGGGACCGGCCTACGAGCAGTACTTC. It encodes CASSLPGPAYEQYF.

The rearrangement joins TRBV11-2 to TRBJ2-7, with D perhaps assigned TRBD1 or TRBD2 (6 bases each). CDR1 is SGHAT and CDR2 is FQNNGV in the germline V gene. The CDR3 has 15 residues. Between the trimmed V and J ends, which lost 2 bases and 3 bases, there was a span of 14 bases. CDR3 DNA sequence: TGTGCCAGCAGCTTATATCCGGGGGCGGACTACGAGCAGTACTTC. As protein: CASSLYPGADYEQYF.

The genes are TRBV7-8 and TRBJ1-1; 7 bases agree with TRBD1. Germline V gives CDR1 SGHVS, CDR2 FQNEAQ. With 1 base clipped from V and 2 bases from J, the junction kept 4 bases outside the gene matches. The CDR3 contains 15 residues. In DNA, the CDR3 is TGTGCCAGCAGCTTAGTTGGGACAGACAACACTGAAGCTTTCTTT. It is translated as CASSLVGTDNTEAFF.

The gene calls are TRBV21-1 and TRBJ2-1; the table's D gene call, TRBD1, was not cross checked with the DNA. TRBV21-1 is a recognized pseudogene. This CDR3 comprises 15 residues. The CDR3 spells CASSLRPGSYNEQFF. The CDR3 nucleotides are TGTGCCAGCAGCCTTCGGCCAGGGTCCTACAATGAGCAGTTCTTC.

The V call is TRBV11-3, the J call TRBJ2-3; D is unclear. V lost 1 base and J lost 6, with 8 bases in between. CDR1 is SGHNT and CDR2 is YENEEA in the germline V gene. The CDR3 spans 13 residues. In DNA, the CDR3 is TGTGCCAGCAGCTTAGGCGCGGCGGATACGCAGTATTTT. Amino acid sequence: CASSLGAADTQYF.

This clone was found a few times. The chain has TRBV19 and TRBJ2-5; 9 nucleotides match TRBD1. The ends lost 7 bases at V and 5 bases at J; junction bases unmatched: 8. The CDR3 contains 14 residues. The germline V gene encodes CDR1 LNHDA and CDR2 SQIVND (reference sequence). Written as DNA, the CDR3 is TGTGCCAGTACGGCGACAGGGGGGCGGGAGACCCAGTACTTC. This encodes CASTATGGRETQYF.

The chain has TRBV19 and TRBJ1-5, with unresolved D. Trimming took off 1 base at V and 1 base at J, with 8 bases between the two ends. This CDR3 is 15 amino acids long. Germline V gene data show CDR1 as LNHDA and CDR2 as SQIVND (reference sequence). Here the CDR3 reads CASSIGERSNQPQHF. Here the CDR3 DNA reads TGTGCCAGTAGTATAGGGGAGAGAAGCAATCAGCCCCAGCATTTT.

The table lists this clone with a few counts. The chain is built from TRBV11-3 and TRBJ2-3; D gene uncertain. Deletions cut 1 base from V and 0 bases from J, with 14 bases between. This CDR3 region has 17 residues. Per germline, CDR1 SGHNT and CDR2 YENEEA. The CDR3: CASSLALTMTSTDTQYF. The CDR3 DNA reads TGTGCCAGCAGCTTAGCCCTCACAATGACTAGCACAGATACGCAGTATTTT. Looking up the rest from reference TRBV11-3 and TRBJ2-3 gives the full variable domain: EAGVVQSPRYKIIEKKQPVAFWCNPISGHNTLYWYLQNLGQGPELLIRYENEEAVDDSQLPKDRFSAERLKGVDSTLKIQPAELGDSAVYLCASSLALTMTSTDTQYFGPGTRLTVL.

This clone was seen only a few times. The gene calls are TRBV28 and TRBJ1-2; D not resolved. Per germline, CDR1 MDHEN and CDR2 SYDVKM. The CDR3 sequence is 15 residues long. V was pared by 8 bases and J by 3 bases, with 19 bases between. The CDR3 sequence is CASGPLREIYYGYTF. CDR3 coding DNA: TGTGCCAGCGGCCCCCTACGGGAGATTTACTATGGCTACACCTTC.

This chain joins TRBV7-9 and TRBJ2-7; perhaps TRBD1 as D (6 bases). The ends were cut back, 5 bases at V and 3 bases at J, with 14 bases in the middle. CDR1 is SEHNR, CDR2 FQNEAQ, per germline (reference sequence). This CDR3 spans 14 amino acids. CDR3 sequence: CASSPTQGNYEQYF. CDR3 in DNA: TGTGCCAGCAGCCCCACCCAGGGGAACTACGAGCAGTACTTC.

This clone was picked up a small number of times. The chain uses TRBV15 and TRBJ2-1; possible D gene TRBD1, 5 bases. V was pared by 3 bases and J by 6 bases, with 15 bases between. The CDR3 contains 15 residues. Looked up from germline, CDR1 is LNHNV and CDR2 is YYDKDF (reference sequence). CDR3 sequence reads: CATSRGQGLFNEQFF. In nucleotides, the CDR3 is TGTGCCACCAGCAGGGGGCAGGGTTTATTCAATGAGCAGTTCTTC. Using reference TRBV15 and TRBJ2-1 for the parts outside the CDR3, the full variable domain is DAMVIQNPRYQVTQFGKPVTLSCSQTLNHNVMYWYQQKSSQAPKLLFHYYDKDFNNEADTPDNFQSRRPNTSFCFLDIRSPGLGDTAMYLCATSRGQGLFNEQFFGPGTRLTVL.

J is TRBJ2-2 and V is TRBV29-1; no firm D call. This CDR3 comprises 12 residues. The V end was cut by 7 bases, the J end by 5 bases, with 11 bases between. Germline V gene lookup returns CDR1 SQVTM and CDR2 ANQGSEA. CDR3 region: CSGGFRTGELFF. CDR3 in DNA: TGCAGCGGTGGTTTCCGGACCGGGGAGCTGTTTTTT.

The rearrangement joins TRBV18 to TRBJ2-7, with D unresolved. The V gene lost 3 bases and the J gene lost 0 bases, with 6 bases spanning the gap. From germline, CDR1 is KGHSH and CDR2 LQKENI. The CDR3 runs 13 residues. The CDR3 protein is CASSPASSYEQYF. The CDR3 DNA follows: TGTGCCAGCTCACCGGCTAGCTCCTACGAGCAGTACTTC.

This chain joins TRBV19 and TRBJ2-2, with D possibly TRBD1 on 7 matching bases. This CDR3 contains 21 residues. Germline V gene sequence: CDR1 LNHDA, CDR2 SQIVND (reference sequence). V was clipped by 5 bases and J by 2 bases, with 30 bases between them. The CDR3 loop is CASSPNPRGRDPNTNTGELFF. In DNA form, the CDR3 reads TGTGCCAGTAGTCCCAATCCGAGGGGGCGGGACCCAAACACAAACACCGGGGAGCTGTTTTTT.

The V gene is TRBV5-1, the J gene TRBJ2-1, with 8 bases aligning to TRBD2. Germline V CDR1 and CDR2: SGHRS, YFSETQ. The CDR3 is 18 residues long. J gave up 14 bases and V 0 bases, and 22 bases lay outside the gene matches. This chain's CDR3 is CASSLDPIRSGSIPSEFF. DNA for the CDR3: TGCGCCAGCAGCTTGGACCCTATTCGCAGCGGGAGTATTCCCTCTGAGTTCTTC.

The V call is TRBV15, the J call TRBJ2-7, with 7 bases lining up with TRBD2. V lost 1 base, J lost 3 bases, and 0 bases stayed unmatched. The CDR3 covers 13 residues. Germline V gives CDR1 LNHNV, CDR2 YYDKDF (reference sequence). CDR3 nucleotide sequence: TGTGCCACCAGCAGAGGGACTAGCTACGAGCAGTACTTC. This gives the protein CATSRGTSYEQYF.

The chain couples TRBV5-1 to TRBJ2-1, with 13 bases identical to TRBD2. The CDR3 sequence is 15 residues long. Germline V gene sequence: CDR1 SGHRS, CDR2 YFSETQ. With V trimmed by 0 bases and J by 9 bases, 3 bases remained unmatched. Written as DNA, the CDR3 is TGCGCCAGCAGCTTGGAGGGACTAGCGGGACGTGAGCAGTTCTTC. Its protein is CASSLEGLAGREQFF.

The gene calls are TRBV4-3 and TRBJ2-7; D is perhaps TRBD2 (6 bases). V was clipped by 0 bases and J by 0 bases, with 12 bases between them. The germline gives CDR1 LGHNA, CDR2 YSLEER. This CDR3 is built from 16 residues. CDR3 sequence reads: CASSQDSAGNSYEQYF. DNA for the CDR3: TGCGCCAGCAGCCAAGATTCAGCGGGCAACTCCTACGAGCAGTACTTC.